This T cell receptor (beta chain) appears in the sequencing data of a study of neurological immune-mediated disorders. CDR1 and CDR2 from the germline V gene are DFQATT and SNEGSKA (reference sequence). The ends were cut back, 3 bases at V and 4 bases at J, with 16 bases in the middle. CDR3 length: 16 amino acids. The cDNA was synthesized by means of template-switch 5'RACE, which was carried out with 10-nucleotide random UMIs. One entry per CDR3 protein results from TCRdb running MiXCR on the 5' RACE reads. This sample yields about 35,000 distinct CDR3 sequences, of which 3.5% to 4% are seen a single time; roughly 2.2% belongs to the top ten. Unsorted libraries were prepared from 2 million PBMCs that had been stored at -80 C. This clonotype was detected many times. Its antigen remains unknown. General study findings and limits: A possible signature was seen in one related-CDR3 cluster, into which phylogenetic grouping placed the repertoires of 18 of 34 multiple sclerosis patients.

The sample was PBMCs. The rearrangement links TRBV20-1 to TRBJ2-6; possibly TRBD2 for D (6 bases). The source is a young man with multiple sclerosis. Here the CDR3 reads CSARAPAGPGANVLTF. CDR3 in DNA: TGCAGTGCTAGGGCCCCCGCGGGGCCCGGGGCCAACGTCCTGACTTTC.